The present TCR beta chain was sequenced within a study of cytomegalovirus exposure and HLA in healthy donors. Germline trimming cut 2 bases from V and 4 bases from J; bases unmatched to any gene: 11. The CDR3 has 18 residues. From germline, CDR1 is PRHDT and CDR2 FYEKMQ (reference sequence). The PCR made use of 60 Vbeta and 13 Jbeta primers. Sequencing used immunoSEQ multiplex PCR; TCRdb keeps in-frame clones, though not all of them. The sample holds roughly 120,000 clones, 82% seen once. Overall study results and limits: Later on, a genetic analysis was performed. It linked a missense variant in DCLRE1C with V- and J-gene trimming of TCR beta. Further analysis was carried out later, and it showed several of the most significant clusters appearing linked to common viral pathogens. Some public TCRs appeared in many individuals, while most sequences were rare.

In the case of this clone: Its antigen remains unknown.

The gene calls are TRBV13 and TRBJ2-2; 9 bases line up with TRBD2. This sequence was found in a woman in her late teens or twenties in good health and CMV-seronegative. The specimen sequenced was PBMCs. The chain's CDR3 is CASSLPGLAFPLTGELFF. The CDR3, as DNA: TGTGCCAGCAGCTTACCGGGACTAGCTTTTCCCCTCACCGGGGAGCTGTTTTTT.